One sample yielded the 4 T cell receptor beta chains listed below, sequenced in a study of memory CD4+ T cells and cytomegalovirus serostatus. Single viable CD3+CD4+CD8-CD45RO+ cells were sorted as the memory CD4+ T cells. Method: immunoSEQ multiplex PCR; TCRdb's copy keeps in-frame clones and lacks some. The table includes 40,000 or so clones, around 84% detected once. Sequenced: memory CD4+ T cells from blood. The receptors come from an adult in good health and CMV-seronegative.

This rearrangement joins TRBV5-6 to TRBJ2-7, with D perhaps given as TRBD1 or TRBD2 (6 bases each). CDR3 length equals 15 residues. From germline, CDR1 is SGHDT and CDR2 YYEEEE. The V and J ends lost 4 bases and 2 bases respectively, with 16 bases between them. In DNA form, the CDR3 reads TGTGCCAGCAGCCCGGGGGACATGTCTACCTACGAGCAGTACTTC. Protein product: CASSPGDMSTYEQYF.

The chain employs TRBV6-1 and TRBJ2-3, with D maybe TRBD1 (6 bases). Germline CDR1 is MNHNS and CDR2 is SASEGT. The CDR3 runs to 15 residues. V lost 1 base to trimming and J lost 4 bases, with 12 bases between them. CDR3 DNA: TGTGCCAGCAGTGAAGTGGGGGCCGGATCAGATACGCAGTATTTT. Encoded protein: CASSEVGAGSDTQYF.

The chain links TRBV5-4 to TRBJ2-6; D call uncertain. In germline, CDR1 is SGHNT, CDR2 YYREEE (reference sequence). Trimming stripped 9 bases from V and 1 base from J, with 5 bases between. The CDR3 extends over 12 amino acids. The DNA of the CDR3 is TGTGCCACCGTTTCTGGGGCCAACGTCCTGACTTTC. Translation gives CATVSGANVLTF.

The CDR3 DNA follows: TGTGCCAGTAGGGACAGGAACACTGAAGCTTTCTTT. This encodes CASRDRNTEAFF. V and J are TRBV19 and TRBJ1-1, with D possibly TRBD1 on 6 matching bases. The CDR3 contains 12 residues. Germline CDR1 and CDR2: LNHDA and SQIVND (reference sequence). V shed 6 bases and J shed 1 base, with 6 bases lying between them.